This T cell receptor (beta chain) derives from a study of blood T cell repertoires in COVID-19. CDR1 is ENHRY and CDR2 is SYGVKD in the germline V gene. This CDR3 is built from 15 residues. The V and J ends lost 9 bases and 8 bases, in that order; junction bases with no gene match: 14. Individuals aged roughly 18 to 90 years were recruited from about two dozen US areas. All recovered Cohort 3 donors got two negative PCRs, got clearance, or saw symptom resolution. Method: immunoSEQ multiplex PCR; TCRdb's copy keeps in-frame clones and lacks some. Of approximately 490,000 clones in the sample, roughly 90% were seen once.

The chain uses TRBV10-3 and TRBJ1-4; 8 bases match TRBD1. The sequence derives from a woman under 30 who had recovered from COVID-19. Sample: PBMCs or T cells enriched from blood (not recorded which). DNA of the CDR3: TGTGCCATGCTTCCCAGGGGGCTATCTGGGGAAAAACTGTTTTTT. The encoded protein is CAMLPRGLSGEKLFF.